Listed here is a single T cell receptor beta chain. This record comes from a study of T cell clones after liver transplantation. Overall study: Apart from a few HCV-positive recipients, transplants were for non-autoimmune, non-viral reasons. Tolerance: complete withdrawal held at least one year, liver enzymes staying within twice normal. Standard immunosuppression, with no induction, continued until 12-24 months after transplant.

The data were produced by immunoSEQ multiplex PCR, yet TCRdb's version contains in-frame clones alone and is incomplete. The table shows tens of thousands of clones, with around 70% occurring only once. Per the germline V gene, CDR1 is SEHNR and CDR2 is FQNEAQ (reference sequence). The trim removed 1 base at V and 5 bases at J, leaving 4 bases unmatched. CDR3 size: 16 residues. The V and J genes are TRBV7-9 and TRBJ2-1; TRBD2 matches at 11 bases. Sequencing was performed on CD4+ T cells from blood, taken at the 22-month timepoint. This sequence was found in a human patient who received a liver transplant. Some of these T cells may belong to the graft donor. The CDR3 spells CASSLVSGGAHNEQFF. For the CDR3, the DNA is TGTGCCAGCAGCTTAGTTAGCGGGGGGGCCCACAATGAGCAGTTCTTC.